The sequence of this TCR beta chain was determined in a study of technical replicates of blood from a handful of donors. Libraries were prepared by immunoSEQ multiplex PCR; TCRdb keeps only in-frame clonotypes and omits some of them. The sample has over 50,000 clones; 85% to 90% are singletons. V lost 4 bases and J lost 0, with 10 bases in between. The germline V gene has CDR1 MGHRA and CDR2 YSYEKL. The CDR3 is 15 residues long. This TCR derives from a human donor in good health. Some clones in this sample may be carry-over from other donors' samples. The sample taken for sequencing was PBMCs. The chain couples TRBV4-1 to TRBJ1-5; D gene ambiguous. This CDR3 reads CASSLEQSSNQPQHF. The CDR3 region has the DNA TGCGCCAGCAGCCTTGAGCAATCTAGCAATCAGCCCCAGCATTTT.